The source of this TCR beta chain is a study of T cell responses to AZD1222 COVID-19 vaccine. Study results and caveats: Clonal diversity may have been underestimated, and the donors were mostly white British, with more females than males. Regions 160-218 and 743-854 dominated among vaccine-associated CD4 TCRs spanning spike. Reportedly, nearly half the spike-specific TCRs target unmutated variant regions.

TCRdb keeps only in-frame clones here, not all; method: immunoSEQ multiplex PCR. The data show around 150,000 clones, around 91% seen once. The V gene lost 5 bases and the J gene lost 0 bases, with 15 bases spanning the gap. The germline gives CDR1 SGHRS, CDR2 YFSETQ. The CDR3 has 16 amino acids. In regard to this clone: Its antigen is not identified.

The J gene is TRBJ1-3, the V gene TRBV5-1, with D possibly matching TRBD1 (5 bases). The TCR sequence derives from an adult who received the AZD1222 COVID-19 vaccine. Sequenced here: peripheral blood, sampled 28 days after the second AZD1222 dose. CDR3 DNA: TGCGCCAGCAGTCCTCACGGGGACCGCTCTGGAAACACCATATATTTT. It yields the protein CASSPHGDRSGNTIYF.